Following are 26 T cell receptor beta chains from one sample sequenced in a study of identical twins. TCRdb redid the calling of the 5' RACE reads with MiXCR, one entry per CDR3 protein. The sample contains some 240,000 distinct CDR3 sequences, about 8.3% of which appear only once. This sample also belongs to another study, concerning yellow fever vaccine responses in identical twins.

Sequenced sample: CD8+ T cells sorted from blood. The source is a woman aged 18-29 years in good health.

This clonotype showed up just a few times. Written as DNA, the CDR3 is TGCGCCAGCAGCCAAACAGTTTCCTACGAGCAGTACTTC. Protein sequence: CASSQTVSYEQYF. The chain combines TRBV4-3 with TRBJ2-7, with no clear D. Germline CDR1 LGHNA, CDR2 YSLEER. The CDR3 totals 13 residues. Trimming left V 2 bases short and J 1 base short, with 6 bases between.

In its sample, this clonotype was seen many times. The CDR3 DNA sequence: TGCAGCGTTGAAATCCTAGCGGGTATCAATGAGCAGTTCTTC. Translated, it gives CSVEILAGINEQFF. The chain joins TRBV29-1 to TRBJ2-1; 8 bases are shared with TRBD2. J gave up 6 bases and V 2 bases, and 6 bases lay outside the gene matches. Germline CDR1 SQVTM, CDR2 ANQGSEA. CDR3 size: 14 residues.

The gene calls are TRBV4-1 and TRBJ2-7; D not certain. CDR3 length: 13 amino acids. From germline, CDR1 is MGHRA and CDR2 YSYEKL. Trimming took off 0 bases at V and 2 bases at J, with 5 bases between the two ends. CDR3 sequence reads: CASSQETAYEQYF. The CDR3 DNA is TGCGCCAGCAGCCAAGAAACAGCCTACGAGCAGTACTTC.

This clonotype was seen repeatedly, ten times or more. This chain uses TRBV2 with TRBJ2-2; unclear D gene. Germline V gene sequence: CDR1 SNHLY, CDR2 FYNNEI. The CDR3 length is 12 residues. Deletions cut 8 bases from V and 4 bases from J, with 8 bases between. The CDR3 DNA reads TGTGCCAGCCTTAAGGGCACCGGGGAGCTGTTTTTT. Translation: CASLKGTGELFF.

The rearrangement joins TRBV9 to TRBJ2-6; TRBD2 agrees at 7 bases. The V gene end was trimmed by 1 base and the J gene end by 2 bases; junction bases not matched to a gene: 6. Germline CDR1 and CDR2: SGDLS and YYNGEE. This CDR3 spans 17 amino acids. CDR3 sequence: CASSVRGEGTGANVLTF. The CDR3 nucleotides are TGTGCCAGCAGCGTACGGGGGGAAGGTACTGGGGCCAACGTCCTGACTTTC.

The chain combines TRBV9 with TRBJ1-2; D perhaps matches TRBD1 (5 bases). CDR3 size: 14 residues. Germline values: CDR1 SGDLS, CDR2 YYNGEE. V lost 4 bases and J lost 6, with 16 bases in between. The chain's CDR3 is CASSFSGQGDGYTF. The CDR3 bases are TGTGCCAGCAGCTTCTCAGGGCAGGGCGATGGCTACACCTTC. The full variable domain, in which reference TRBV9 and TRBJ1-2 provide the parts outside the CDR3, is DSGVTQTPKHLITATGQRVTLRCSPRSGDLSVYWYQQSLDQGLQFLIQYYNGEERAKGNILERFSAQQFPDLHSELNLSSLELGDSALYFCASSFSGQGDGYTFGSGTRLTVV.

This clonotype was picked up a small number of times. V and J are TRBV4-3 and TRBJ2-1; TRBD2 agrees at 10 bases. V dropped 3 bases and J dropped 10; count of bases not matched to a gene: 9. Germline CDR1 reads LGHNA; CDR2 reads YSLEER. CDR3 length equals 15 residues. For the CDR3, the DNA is TGCGCCAGCAGCCATAGAGCGGGAGGGGATTCAGAGCAGTTCTTC. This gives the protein CASSHRAGGDSEQFF.

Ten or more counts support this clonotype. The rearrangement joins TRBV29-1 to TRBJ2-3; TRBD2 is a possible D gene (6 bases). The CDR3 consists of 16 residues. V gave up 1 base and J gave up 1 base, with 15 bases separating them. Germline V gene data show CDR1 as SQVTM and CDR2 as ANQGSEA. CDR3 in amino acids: CSVEVGGTSGTDTQYF. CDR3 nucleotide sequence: TGCAGCGTTGAAGTCGGAGGGACCTCGGGCACAGATACGCAGTATTTT.

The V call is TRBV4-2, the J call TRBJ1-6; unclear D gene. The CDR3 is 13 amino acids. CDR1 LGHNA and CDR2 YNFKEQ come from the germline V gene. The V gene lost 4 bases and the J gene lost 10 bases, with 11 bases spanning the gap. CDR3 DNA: TGTGCCAGCAGCCCTAATCCGGAGTCACCCCTCCACTTT. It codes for CASSPNPESPLHF.

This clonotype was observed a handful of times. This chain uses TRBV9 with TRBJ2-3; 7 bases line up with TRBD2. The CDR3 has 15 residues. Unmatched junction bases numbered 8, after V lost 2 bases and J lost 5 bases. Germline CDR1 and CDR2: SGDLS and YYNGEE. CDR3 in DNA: TGTGCCAGCAGCGTGGGCGGGAGCGTCGGAGATACGCAGTATTTT. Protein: CASSVGGSVGDTQYF.

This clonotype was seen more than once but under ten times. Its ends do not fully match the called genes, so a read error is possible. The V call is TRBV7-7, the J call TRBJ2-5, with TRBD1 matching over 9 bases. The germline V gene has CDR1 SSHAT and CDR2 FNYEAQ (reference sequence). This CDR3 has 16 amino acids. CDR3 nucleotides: TGTGCTAGCAGCACCGGGACAGGGAGGTCCCAAGAGACCCAGTACTTC. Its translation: CASSTGTGRSQETQYF.

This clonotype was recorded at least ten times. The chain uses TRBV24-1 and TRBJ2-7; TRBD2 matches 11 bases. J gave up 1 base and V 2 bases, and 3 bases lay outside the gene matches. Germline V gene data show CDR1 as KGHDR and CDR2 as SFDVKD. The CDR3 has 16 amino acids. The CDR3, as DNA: TGTGCCACCAGTGATTCAAGGACTAGCGGGTCCTACGAGCAGTACTTC. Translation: CATSDSRTSGSYEQYF.

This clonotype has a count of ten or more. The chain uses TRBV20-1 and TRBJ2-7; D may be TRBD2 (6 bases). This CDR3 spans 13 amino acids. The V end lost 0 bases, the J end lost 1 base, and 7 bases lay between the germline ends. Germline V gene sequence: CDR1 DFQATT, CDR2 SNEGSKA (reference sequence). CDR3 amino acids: CSAREGGSYEQYF. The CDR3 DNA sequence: TGCAGTGCTAGAGAGGGGGGATCCTACGAGCAGTACTTC.

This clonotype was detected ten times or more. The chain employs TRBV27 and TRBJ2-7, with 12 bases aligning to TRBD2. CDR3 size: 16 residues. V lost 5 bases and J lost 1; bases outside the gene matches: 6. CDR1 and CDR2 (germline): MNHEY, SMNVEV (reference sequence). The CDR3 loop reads CASSPLAGGPSYEQYF. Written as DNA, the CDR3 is TGTGCCAGCAGTCCCCTAGCGGGAGGGCCGTCCTACGAGCAGTACTTC.

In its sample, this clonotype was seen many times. The CDR3 DNA sequence: TGTGCCAGCAGCCCACCCCCGGGGCGGGTTGGCACAGATACGCAGTATTTT. This codes for CASSPPPGRVGTDTQYF. The V call is TRBV12-3 or TRBV12-4, the J call TRBJ2-3, with D possibly being TRBD1 or TRBD2 (5 bases each). With 6 bases removed from V and 1 base from J, the gap between germline ends came to 20 bases. CDR3 length: 17 amino acids.

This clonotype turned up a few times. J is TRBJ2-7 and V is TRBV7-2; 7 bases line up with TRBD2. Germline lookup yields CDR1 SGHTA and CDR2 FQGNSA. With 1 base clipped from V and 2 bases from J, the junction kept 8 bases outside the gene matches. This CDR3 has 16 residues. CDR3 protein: CASSLDRDYSTYEQYF. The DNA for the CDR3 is TGTGCCAGCAGCTTAGATCGGGACTACTCTACCTACGAGCAGTACTTC.

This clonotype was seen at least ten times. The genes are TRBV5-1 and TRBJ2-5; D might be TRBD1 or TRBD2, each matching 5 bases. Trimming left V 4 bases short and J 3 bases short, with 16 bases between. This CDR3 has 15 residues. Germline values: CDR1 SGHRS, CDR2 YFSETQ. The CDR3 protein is CASSPTLGVKETQYF. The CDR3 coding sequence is TGCGCCAGCAGCCCGACACTAGGGGTGAAAGAGACCCAGTACTTC.

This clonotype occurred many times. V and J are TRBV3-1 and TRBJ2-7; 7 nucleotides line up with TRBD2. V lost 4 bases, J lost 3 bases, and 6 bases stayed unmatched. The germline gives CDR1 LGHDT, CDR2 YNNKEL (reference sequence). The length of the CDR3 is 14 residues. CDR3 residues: CASSPLGLRYEQYF. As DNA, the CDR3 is TGTGCCAGCAGCCCTTTGGGACTACGCTACGAGCAGTACTTC.

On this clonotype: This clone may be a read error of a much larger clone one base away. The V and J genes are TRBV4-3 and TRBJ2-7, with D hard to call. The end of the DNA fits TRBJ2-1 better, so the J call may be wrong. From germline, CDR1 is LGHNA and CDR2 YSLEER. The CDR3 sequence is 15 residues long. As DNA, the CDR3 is TGCGCCAGCAGCCAAGATACCGCGCTACCCTACGAGCAGTTCTTC. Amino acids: CASSQDTALPYEQFF.

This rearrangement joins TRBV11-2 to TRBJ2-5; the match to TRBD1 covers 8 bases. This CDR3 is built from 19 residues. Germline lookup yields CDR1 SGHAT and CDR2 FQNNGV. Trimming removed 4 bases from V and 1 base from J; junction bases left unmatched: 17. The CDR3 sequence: CASSSNLDRGGDLQETQYF. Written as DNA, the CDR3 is TGTGCCAGCAGCTCAAACTTAGACAGGGGAGGTGACCTCCAAGAGACCCAGTACTTC.

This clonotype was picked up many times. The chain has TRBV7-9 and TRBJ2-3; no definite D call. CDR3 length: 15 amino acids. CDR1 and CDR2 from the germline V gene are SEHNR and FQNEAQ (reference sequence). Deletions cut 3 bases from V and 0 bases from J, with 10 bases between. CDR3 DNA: TGTGCCAGCAGCTTCCCAGGATCCAGCACAGATACGCAGTATTTT. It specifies CASSFPGSSTDTQYF.

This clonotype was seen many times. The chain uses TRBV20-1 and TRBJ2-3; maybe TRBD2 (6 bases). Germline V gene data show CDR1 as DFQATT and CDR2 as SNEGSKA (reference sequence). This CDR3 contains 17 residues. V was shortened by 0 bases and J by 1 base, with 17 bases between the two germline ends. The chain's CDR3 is CSARDPGTGGGTDTQYF. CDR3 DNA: TGCAGTGCTAGAGACCCCGGGACTGGAGGTGGCACAGATACGCAGTATTTT.

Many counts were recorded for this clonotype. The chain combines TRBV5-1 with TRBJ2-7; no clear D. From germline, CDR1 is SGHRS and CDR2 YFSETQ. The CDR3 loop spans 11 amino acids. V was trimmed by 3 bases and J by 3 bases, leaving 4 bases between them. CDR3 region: CASSSLYEQYF. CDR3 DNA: TGCGCCAGCAGCTCCCTCTACGAGCAGTACTTC.

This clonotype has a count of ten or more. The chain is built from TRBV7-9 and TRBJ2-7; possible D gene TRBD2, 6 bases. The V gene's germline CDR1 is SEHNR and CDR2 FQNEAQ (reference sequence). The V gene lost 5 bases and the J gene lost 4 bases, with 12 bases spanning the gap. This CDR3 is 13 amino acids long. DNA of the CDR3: TGTGCCAGCAGCCCCCACGGAGGGTACGAGCAGTACTTC. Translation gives CASSPHGGYEQYF. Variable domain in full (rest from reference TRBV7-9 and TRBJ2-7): DTGVSQNPRHKITKRGQNVTFRCDPISEHNRLYWYRQTLGQGPEFLTYFQNEAQLEKSRLLSDRFSAERPKGSFSTLEIQRTEQGDSAMYLCASSPHGGYEQYFGPGTRLTVT.

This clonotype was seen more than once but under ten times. CDR3 loop: CASSLDLTPYEQYF. The CDR3, as DNA: TGTGCCAGCAGCTTAGATCTAACACCCTACGAGCAGTACTTC. V usage is TRBV11-2 and J usage is TRBJ2-7; D call uncertain. The CDR3 runs to 14 residues. The germline V gene has CDR1 SGHAT and CDR2 FQNNGV. Trimming removed 0 bases from V and 2 bases from J, with 8 bases in between.

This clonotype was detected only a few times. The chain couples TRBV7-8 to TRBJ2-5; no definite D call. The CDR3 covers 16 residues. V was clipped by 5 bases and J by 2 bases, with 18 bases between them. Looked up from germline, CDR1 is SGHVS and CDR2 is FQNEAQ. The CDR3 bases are TGTGCCAGCAGCCCAGAACAGAGTGGAGCACAAGAGACCCAGTACTTC. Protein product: CASSPEQSGAQETQYF.